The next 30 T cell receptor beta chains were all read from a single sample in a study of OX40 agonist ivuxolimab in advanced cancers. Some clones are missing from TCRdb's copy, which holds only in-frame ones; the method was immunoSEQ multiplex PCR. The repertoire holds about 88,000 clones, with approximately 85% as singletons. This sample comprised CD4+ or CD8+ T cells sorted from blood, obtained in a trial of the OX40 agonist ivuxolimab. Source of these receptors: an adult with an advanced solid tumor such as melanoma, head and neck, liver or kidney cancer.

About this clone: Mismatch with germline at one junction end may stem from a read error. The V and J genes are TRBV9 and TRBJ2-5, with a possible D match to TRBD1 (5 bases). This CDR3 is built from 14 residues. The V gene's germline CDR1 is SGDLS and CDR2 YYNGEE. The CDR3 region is CASSEIGAQGTQYF. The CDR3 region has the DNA TGTGCCAGCAGCGAGATTGGGGCCCAAGGGACCCAGTACTTC.

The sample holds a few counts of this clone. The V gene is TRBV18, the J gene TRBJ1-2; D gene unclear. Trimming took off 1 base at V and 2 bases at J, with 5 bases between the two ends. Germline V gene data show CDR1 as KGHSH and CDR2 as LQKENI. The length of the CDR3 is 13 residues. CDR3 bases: TGTGCCAGCTCACCACTGGGGAACTATGGCTACACCTTC. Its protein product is CASSPLGNYGYTF.

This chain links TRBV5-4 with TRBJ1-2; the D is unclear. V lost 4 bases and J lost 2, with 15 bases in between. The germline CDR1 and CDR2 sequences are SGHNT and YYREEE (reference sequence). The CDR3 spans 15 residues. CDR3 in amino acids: CASSLGASENYGYTF. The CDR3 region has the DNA TGTGCCAGCAGCCTCGGCGCCAGCGAAAACTATGGCTACACCTTC.

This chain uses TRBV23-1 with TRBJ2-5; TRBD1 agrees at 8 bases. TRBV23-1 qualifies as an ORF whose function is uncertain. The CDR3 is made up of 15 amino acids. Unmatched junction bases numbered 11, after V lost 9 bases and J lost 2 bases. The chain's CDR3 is CASDRGPLPQETQYF. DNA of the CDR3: TGCGCCAGTGACAGGGGCCCCCTCCCACAAGAGACCCAGTACTTC.

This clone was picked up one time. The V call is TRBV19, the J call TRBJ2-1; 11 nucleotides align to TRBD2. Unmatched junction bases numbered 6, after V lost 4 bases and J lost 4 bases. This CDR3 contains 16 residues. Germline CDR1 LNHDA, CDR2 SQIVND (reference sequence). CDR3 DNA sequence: TGTGCCAGTAGTAGGGGACTAGCGGAGCTATACAATGAGCAGTTCTTC. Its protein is CASSRGLAELYNEQFF.

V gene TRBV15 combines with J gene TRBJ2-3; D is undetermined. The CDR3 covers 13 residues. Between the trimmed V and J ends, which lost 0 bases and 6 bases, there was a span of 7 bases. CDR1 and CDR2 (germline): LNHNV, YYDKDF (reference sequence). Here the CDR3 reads CATSRDRPDTQYF. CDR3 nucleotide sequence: TGTGCCACCAGCAGAGATCGGCCGGATACGCAGTATTTT. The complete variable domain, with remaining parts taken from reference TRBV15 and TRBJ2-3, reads DAMVIQNPRYQVTQFGKPVTLSCSQTLNHNVMYWYQQKSSQAPKLLFHYYDKDFNNEADTPDNFQSRRPNTSFCFLDIRSPGLGDTAMYLCATSRDRPDTQYFGPGTRLTVL.

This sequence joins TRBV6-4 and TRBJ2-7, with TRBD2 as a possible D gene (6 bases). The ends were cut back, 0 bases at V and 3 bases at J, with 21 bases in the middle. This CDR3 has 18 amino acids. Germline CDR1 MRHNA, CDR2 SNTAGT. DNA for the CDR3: TGTGCCAGCAGTGACTCGACAGCGGGCGGGCGAGTGATCTACGAGCAGTACTTC. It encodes CASSDSTAGGRVIYEQYF.

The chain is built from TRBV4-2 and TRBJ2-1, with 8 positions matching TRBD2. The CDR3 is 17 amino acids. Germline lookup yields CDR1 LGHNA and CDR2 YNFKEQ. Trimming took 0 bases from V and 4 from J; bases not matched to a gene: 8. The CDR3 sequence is CASSQDPSGRGYNEQFF. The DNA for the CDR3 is TGTGCCAGCAGCCAAGACCCGAGCGGGAGAGGGTACAATGAGCAGTTCTTC.

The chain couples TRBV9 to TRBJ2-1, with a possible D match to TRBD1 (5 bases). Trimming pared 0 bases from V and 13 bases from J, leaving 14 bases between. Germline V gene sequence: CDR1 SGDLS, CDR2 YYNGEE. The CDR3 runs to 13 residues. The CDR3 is CASSVAQGASQFF. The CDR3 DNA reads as TGTGCCAGCAGCGTAGCTCAAGGGGCCAGCCAGTTCTTC.

The CDR3 reads CAISESTRNTQYF. CDR3 DNA: TGTGCCATCAGTGAGTCGACTAGAAATACGCAGTATTTT. The chain combines TRBV10-3 with TRBJ2-3; tentative D call: TRBD2 (6 bases). CDR1 is ENHRY and CDR2 is SYGVKD in the germline V gene. CDR3 length equals 13 residues. Trimming cost V 0 bases and J 7 bases, with 8 bases left between them.

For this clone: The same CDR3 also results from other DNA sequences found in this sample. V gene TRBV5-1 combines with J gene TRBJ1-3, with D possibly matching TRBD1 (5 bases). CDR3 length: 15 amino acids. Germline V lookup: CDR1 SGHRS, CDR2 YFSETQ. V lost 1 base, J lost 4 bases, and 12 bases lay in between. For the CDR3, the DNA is TGCGCCAGCAGCTTGTCTGGGGGGGACGGAAACACCATATATTTT. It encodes CASSLSGGDGNTIYF.

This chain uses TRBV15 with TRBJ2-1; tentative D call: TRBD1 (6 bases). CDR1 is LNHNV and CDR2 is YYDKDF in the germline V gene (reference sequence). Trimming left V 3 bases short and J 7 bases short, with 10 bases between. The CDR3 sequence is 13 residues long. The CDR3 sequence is CATSSITGNEQFF. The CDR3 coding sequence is TGTGCCACCAGCAGCATTACAGGGAATGAGCAGTTCTTC.

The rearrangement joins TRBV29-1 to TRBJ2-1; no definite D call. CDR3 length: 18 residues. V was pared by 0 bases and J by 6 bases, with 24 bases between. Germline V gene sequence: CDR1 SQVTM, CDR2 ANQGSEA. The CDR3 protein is CSVEETRHSIKWFNEQFF. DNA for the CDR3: TGCAGCGTTGAAGAGACACGCCACAGTATAAAGTGGTTCAATGAGCAGTTCTTC.

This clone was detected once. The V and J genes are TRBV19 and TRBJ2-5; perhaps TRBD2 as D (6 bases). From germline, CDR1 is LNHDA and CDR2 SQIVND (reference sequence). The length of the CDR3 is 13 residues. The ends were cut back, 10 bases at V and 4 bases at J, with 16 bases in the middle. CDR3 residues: CATAGGYRETQYF. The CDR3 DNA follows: TGTGCCACTGCTGGAGGGTATAGAGAGACCCAGTACTTC.

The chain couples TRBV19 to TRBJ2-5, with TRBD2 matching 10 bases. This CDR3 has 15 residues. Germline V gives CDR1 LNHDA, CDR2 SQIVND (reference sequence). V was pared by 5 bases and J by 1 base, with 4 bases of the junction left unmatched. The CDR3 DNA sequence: TGTGCCAGTAGTTCAGGACTAGCGGTCCAAGAGACCCAGTACTTC. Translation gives CASSSGLAVQETQYF.

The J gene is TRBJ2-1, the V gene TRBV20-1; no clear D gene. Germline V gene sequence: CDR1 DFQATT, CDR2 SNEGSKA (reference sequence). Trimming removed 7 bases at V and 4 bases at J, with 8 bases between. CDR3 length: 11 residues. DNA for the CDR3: TGCAGTGTCCAACCTTACAATGAGCAGTTCTTC. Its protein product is CSVQPYNEQFF.

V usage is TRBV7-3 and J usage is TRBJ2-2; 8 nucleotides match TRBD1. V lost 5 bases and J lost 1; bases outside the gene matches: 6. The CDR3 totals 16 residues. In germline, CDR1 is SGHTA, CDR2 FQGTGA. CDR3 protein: CASSPGGRKNTGELFF. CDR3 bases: TGTGCCAGCAGCCCAGGGGGCAGAAAGAACACCGGGGAGCTGTTTTTT.

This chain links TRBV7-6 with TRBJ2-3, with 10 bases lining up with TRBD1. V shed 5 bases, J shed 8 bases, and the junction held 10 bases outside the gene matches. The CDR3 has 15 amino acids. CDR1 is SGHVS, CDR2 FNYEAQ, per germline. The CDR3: CASSGSGQGQSTQYF. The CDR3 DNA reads TGTGCCAGCAGCGGGTCGGGACAGGGGCAGAGTACGCAGTATTTT.

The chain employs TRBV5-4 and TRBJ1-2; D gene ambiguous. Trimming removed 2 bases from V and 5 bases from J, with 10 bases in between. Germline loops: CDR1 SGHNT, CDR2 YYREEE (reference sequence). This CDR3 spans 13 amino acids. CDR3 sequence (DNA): TGTGCCAGCAGCTTTGGGAGATTGTATGGCTACACCTTC. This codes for CASSFGRLYGYTF.

As DNA, the CDR3 is TGTGCCAGCAGCCCGGGTATGACTGAAGCTTTCTTT. Its translation is CASSPGMTEAFF. V usage is TRBV7-8 and J usage is TRBJ1-1; D gene uncertain. This CDR3 spans 12 amino acids. CDR1 SGHVS and CDR2 FQNEAQ come from the germline V gene. Between the trimmed V and J ends, which lost 5 bases and 5 bases, there was a span of 9 bases.

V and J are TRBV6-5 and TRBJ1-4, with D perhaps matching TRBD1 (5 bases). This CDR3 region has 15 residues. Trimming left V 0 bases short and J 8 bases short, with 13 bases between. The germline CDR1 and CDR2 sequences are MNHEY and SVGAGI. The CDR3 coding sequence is TGTGCCAGCAGTTACTCGGACATTCGGGGGGAAAAACTGTTTTTT. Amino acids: CASSYSDIRGEKLFF.

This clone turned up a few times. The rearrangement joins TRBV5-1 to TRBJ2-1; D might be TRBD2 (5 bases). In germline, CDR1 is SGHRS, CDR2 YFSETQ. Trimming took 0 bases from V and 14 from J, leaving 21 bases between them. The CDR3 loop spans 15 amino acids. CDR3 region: CASSLGQLGGLGKFF. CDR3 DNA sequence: TGCGCCAGCAGCTTGGGGCAGCTAGGCGGACTTGGAAAGTTCTTC.

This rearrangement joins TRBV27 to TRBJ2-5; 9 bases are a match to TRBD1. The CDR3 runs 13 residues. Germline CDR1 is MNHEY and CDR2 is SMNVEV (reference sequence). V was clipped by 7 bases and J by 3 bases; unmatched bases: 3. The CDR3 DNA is TGTGCCAGCAAACGACAGGGGGAAGAGACCCAGTACTTC. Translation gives CASKRQGEETQYF.

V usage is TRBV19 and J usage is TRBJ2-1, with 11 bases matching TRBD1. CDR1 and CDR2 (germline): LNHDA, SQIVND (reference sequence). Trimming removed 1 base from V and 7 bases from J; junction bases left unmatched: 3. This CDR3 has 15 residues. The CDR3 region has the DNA TGTGCCAGTAGTATAGGGACAGGGGGCATAAATGAGCAGTTCTTC. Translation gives CASSIGTGGINEQFF.

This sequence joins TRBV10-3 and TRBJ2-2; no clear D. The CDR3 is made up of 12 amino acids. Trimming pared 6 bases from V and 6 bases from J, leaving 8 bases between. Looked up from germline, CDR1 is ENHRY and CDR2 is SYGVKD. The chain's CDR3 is CAISAMAGELFF. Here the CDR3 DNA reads TGTGCCATCAGCGCAATGGCCGGGGAGCTGTTTTTT.

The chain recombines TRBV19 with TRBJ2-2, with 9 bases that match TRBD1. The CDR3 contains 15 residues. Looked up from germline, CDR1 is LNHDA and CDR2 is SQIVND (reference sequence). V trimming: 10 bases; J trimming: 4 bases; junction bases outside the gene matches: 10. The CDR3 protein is CATRAGTGFTGELFF. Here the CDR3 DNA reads TGTGCCACCCGAGCCGGGACAGGGTTCACCGGGGAGCTGTTTTTT. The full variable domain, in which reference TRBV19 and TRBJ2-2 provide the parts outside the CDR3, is DGGITQSPKYLFRKEGQNVTLSCEQNLNHDAMYWYRQDPGQGLRLIYYSQIVNDFQKGDIAEGYSVSREKKESFPLTVTSAQKNPTAFYLCATRAGTGFTGELFFGEGSRLTVL.

CDR3: CAWSLSRFTEQYF. The CDR3 DNA is TGTGCCTGGAGTCTTTCCCGGTTTACCGAGCAGTACTTC. This chain uses TRBV30 with TRBJ2-7; D not resolved. V lost 2 bases and J lost 6, with 14 bases in between. This CDR3 has 13 amino acids. CDR1 GTSNPN and CDR2 SVGIG come from the germline V gene (reference sequence).

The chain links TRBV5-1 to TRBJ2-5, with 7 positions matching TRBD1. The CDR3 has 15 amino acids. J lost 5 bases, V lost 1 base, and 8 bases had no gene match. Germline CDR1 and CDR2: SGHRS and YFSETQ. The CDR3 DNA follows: TGCGCCAGCAGCTTGATCGGGACAGCCGGGGAGACCCAGTACTTC. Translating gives CASSLIGTAGETQYF.

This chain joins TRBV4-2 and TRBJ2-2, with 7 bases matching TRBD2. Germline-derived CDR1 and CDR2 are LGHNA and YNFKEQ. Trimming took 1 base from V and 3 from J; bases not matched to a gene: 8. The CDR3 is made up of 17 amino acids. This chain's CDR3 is CASSQAALASYTGELFF. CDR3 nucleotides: TGTGCCAGCAGCCAAGCCGCACTAGCGAGCTACACCGGGGAGCTGTTTTTT.

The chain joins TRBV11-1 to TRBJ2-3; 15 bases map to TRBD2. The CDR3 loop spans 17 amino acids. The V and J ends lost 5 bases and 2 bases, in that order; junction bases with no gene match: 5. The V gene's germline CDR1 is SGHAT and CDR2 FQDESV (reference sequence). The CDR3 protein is CASSVGTSGGTTDTQYF. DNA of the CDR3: TGTGCCAGCAGCGTCGGGACTAGCGGGGGGACCACAGATACGCAGTATTTT.